Below, one T cell receptor beta chain is given with its context. These data come from a study of blood T cell repertoires in COVID-19. On the study more broadly: Collection of acute and convalescent COVID-19 samples took place in the United States, Italy and Spain. T cells, B-cell-depleted T cells, or PBMCs provided the cDNA or gDNA that served as material.

The germline gives CDR1 SGHRS, CDR2 YFSETQ. V was pared by 0 bases and J by 4 bases, with 7 bases of the junction left unmatched. The CDR3 contains 15 residues. In the study's own analysis: Reference gene primer amplification in the assay estimated nucleated cell counts. Sequencing used immunoSEQ multiplex PCR; TCRdb keeps in-frame clones, though not all of them. V and J calls plus clone size are reproduced from that table; the DNA served to infer D and trimming. The sample lists 150,000 to 200,000 clones, 85% to 90% occurring once. This TCR derives from a man aged 50 to 60 with active or convalescent COVID-19. The sample consisted of peripheral blood. V usage is TRBV5-1 and J usage is TRBJ2-7, with TRBD1 identical over 7 bases. CDR3 region: CASSLGGTEKYEQYF. The DNA for the CDR3 is TGCGCCAGCAGCTTGGGAGGGACAGAGAAGTACGAGCAGTACTTC.